This T cell receptor (beta chain) is from a study of molecular identifiers for immune sequencing clone quantification (dated by TCRdb to the late 2010s). For the wider study: For a replicate experiment, RNA from 20,000 or 100,000 naive CD8 T cells was divided into five aliquots, and four of the five aliquots were sequenced. CD8 T cells were used in a methods study to benchmark molecular-identifier clustering-based TCR repertoire sequencing (MIDCIRS) and TCR RNA copy counting.

Libraries of naive CD8 T cells were built from around 20,000 to 990,000 sorted cells, with 10%, 30% or 50% of the purified RNA used. Naive CD8 T cells were FACS-sorted as CD8+CD4-CCR7+CD45RA+ on a BD FACSAria II into RLT Plus buffer. To test detection sensitivity, Jurkat RNA equal to ten TCR copies was added to samples of roughly 17,000-1,100,000 naive CD8 T cells. Enrichment of CD8 T cells was done with RosetteSep CD8+ T Cell Enrichment Cocktail plus Ficoll-Paque, and ACK red cell lysis came afterward. On the study overall, not on this receptor specifically: In CMV-specific effector cells, clones with more than 20 RNA copies contained over 99% of molecules, whereas in naive cells such clones contained under 1% of molecules. Spiked-in Jurkat TCR RNA equivalent to a single cell was reported to be detectable even among 850,000 to 1,000,000 naive CD8 T cells. Without barcode sub-clustering, chimeric consensus sequences inflated TCR diversity; chimeras reached as high as 47%. The naive libraries included spiked-in Jurkat TCR RNA (around 10 copies' worth), and this RNA is not part of the donor repertoire. Modeling indicated about 3 TCR RNA copies recovered per cell, compared with about 10 by digital PCR, which implies a capture efficiency of approximately 30%. Highly expanded clone sizes could be underestimated because identical TCR molecules may share a barcode.

The receptor library was made with PCR. TCRdb lists the instrument as Illumina HiSeq 4000. Bulk TCR libraries were made following a previously described method, with the TCR primers given in Table S5. The Qiagen AllPrep DNA/RNA kit was used to purify total RNA. Before analysis, reads from multiple sequencing runs of the same library were pooled. Processing in the source paper ran as follows. Only reads with exact TCR constant sequence were kept, trimmed to 150 nt, and grouped by their 12-nt molecular barcodes. Reads inside each barcode group were sub-clustered using a 15% Levenshtein threshold, and a quality-weighted consensus sequence was constructed for each RNA molecule. Non-functional sequences were removed, as were lower-count sequences one edit away from another. Barcode sub-clusters with fewer than 20% of the maximum read count were removed, based on fitting two negative binomial distributions. TCRdb passed the public sequencing reads through fastp at Q25 and MiXCR, retaining productive beta sequences. CDR3 protein duplicates are merged, each entry listing the most common genes and DNA. These V and J calls originate from TCRdb's pipeline instead of the authors' own analysis. This sample holds about half a million distinct CDR3 sequences; 20% to 25% were observed only once. The ten largest clones represent more than 0.8% of the sample.

This clonotype was seen ten or more times. Its target antigen remains unknown. No much larger clonotype is one base removed from it; base qualities were not supplied. The germline V gene sets CDR1 to KGHSH and CDR2 to LQKENI. The V and J ends are trimmed by 6 bases and 6 bases, leaving 9 bases between them. The CDR3 contains 12 residues, cysteine and phenylalanine counted. Only the CDR3 part of the read is kept: 36 bases, read in frame from the first base. The V and J genes are TRBV18 and TRBJ1-5, with the D gene not clear enough to name. The source is a human donor in good health. Some libraries in this study had Jurkat cell RNA spiked in. The sequenced sample consisted of naive CD8+ T cells from blood, with Jurkat cell RNA spiked in. The cell subset or site tag for this specimen amounts to: FACS-sorted CD8+CD4-CCR7+CD45RA+ naive T cells. The bases are TGTGCCAGCTCTAGGGCGCCTCAGCCCCAGCATTTT. Its translation reads: CASSRAPQPQHF.